The entry that follows covers one T cell receptor beta chain sequence. The antigen is undetermined. This sample is part of a study of graft-versus-host responses after intestinal transplantation. For the study at large: All of the recipients had induction that used anti-thymocyte globulin, then tacrolimus and steroids for approximately 3 years.

This table comes from immunoSEQ multiplex PCR, and its TCRdb copy is limited to in-frame clones, with some not included. The sample has 95,000 to 110,000 clones, roughly 93% seen once; the top ten hold approximately 1%. The V end was cut by 5 bases, the J end by 6 bases, with 4 bases between. Germline loops: CDR1 MGHDK, CDR2 SYGVNS. The CDR3 sequence is 11 residues long. This TCR was sampled from a human donor who received an intestinal transplant. The sequences come from unstimulated CD8+ T cells sorted from spleen or lymph node cells, collected before intestinal transplant. The chain links TRBV25-1 to TRBJ2-2, with D unresolved. The CDR3 nucleotides are TGTGCCAGCAGTTTCGCCGGGGAGCTGTTTTTT. It is translated as CASSFAGELFF. The full variable domain, completed using reference TRBV25-1 and TRBJ2-2, is EADIYQTPRYLVIGTGKKITLECSQTMGHDKMYWYQQDPGMELHLIHYSYGVNSTEKGDLSSESTVSRIRTEHFPLTLESARPSHTSQYLCASSFAGELFFGEGSRLTVL.